The 11 T cell receptor beta chains presented below share a single source sample, sequenced in a study of beta chain features in type 1 diabetes. Broader study findings: Significant though moderate, a shortening of TCRB CDR3s appeared in all four CD4+ subsets of Type 1 diabetes patients.

cDNA synthesis used the whole RNA isolate, giving expressed TCRB sequences. Only in-frame clones appear in the TCRdb table, and some are missing; sequencing was by immunoSEQ multiplex PCR. The table lists about 390,000 clones, around 10% of them singletons. The antigens of these receptors remain unknown. The sample consisted of central memory CD4+ T cells from blood. The receptors shown here come from a man under 40 with type 1 diabetes.

This clone has only a few counts. This chain connects TRBV19 to TRBJ2-5, with unresolved D. The tail of the sequence fits TRBJ2-7 better, so the J call may be wrong. Looked up from germline, CDR1 is LNHDA and CDR2 is SQIVND (reference sequence). The CDR3 runs to 12 residues. The CDR3: CASSIDGYEQYF. In nucleotides, the CDR3 is TGTGCCAGTAGTATAGACGGCTACGAGCAGTACTTC.

Only a few counts were recorded for this clone. The rearrangement links TRBV6-5 to TRBJ2-1; possible D gene TRBD1, 5 bases. The length of the CDR3 is 14 residues. The V gene's germline CDR1 is MNHEY and CDR2 SVGAGI. V dropped 5 bases and J dropped 0 bases, with 8 bases sitting between them. CDR3: CASSLTVSYNEQFF. In nucleotides, the CDR3 is TGTGCCAGCAGTCTGACAGTCTCCTACAATGAGCAGTTCTTC.

The chain carries TRBV7-9 and TRBJ1-5, with a possible D match to TRBD1 (5 bases). CDR3 size: 15 residues. Deletions cut 1 base from V and 2 bases from J, with 9 bases between. Germline CDR1 is SEHNR and CDR2 is FQNEAQ (reference sequence). The CDR3 DNA follows: TGTGCCAGCAGCTTAGAGGGGTTCGGCAATCAGCCCCAGCATTTT. Translation gives CASSLEGFGNQPQHF.

In this sample, this clone turned up a few times. V and J are TRBV15 and TRBJ2-3, with a possible D match to TRBD1 (5 bases). The ends were cut back, 5 bases at V and 2 bases at J, with 14 bases in the middle. Per the germline V gene, CDR1 is LNHNV and CDR2 is YYDKDF (reference sequence). CDR3 length: 15 residues. The CDR3 bases are TGTGCCACCAGCCTCAGCAGGGTCTTCACAGATACGCAGTATTTT. Translation: CATSLSRVFTDTQYF.

The chain links TRBV11-1 to TRBJ1-4; D not certain. With 4 bases removed from V and 6 bases from J, the gap between germline ends came to 15 bases. The CDR3 loop spans 15 amino acids. The germline V gene has CDR1 SGHAT and CDR2 FQDESV (reference sequence). The CDR3 DNA reads as TGTGCCAGCAGCTCATCCCGAGACGGCGATGAAAAACTGTTTTTT. As protein: CASSSSRDGDEKLFF.

This chain links TRBV7-2 with TRBJ2-5; perhaps TRBD2 as D (6 bases). The CDR3 contains 14 residues. V was trimmed by 3 bases and J by 5 bases, leaving 13 bases between them. The germline V gene encodes CDR1 SGHTA and CDR2 FQGNSA. The DNA of the CDR3 is TGTGCCAGCAGCTTGGAGACTAGATCGGAGACCCAGTACTTC. Encoded protein: CASSLETRSETQYF. The full variable domain, in which reference TRBV7-2 and TRBJ2-5 provide the parts outside the CDR3, is GAGVSQSPSNKVTEKGKDVELRCDPISGHTALYWYRQSLGQGLEFLIYFQGNSAPDKSGLPSDRFSAERTGGSVSTLTIQRTQQEDSAVYLCASSLETRSETQYFGPGTRLLVL.

This clone has a handful of counts. The chain links TRBV18 to TRBJ1-5; 7 bases map to TRBD1. Trimming took 5 bases from V and 4 from J; bases not matched to a gene: 2. Germline V gene lookup returns CDR1 KGHSH and CDR2 LQKENI. The CDR3 extends over 13 amino acids. CDR3 sequence reads: CASSSTGNQPQHF. CDR3 coding DNA: TGTGCCAGCTCATCGACAGGGAATCAGCCCCAGCATTTT.

The V and J genes are TRBV27 and TRBJ2-6; tentative D call: TRBD2 (5 bases). The germline gives CDR1 MNHEY, CDR2 SMNVEV (reference sequence). V gave up 3 bases and J gave up 0 bases, with 15 bases separating them. The CDR3 has 18 amino acids. This CDR3 is CASSFSGRSRSGANVLTF. Here the CDR3 DNA reads TGTGCCAGCAGTTTCTCGGGAAGGTCGCGCTCTGGGGCCAACGTCCTGACTTTC.

V and J are TRBV2 and TRBJ2-5; D possibly uses TRBD1 or TRBD2 (5 bases each). The CDR3 is 13 residues long. CDR1 is SNHLY, CDR2 FYNNEI, per germline. The V and J ends lost 11 bases and 11 bases respectively, with 24 bases between them. The CDR3 bases are TGTGCCTTTACCCGGGACGCCGGAGGAGAGCAGTACTTC. Its translation is CAFTRDAGGEQYF.

The V call is TRBV7-2, the J call TRBJ1-1; 9 bases are shared with TRBD1. In germline, CDR1 is SGHTA, CDR2 FQGNSA. The CDR3 is 18 amino acids. Trimming cost V 5 bases and J 5 bases; bases outside gene matches: 18. The CDR3 protein is CASSHHRGQSVWRTEAFF. The CDR3 nucleotides are TGTGCCAGCAGCCACCACAGGGGGCAGTCAGTTTGGAGGACTGAAGCTTTCTTT.

This clone has just a few counts. The germline gene is not matched at one end of the junction; a read error may be the cause. The V call is TRBV5-1, the J call TRBJ2-1, with D perhaps being TRBD1 or TRBD2 (7 bases each). The CDR3 is made up of 13 amino acids. Germline-derived CDR1 and CDR2 are SGHRS and YFSETQ. The CDR3 loop is CASRLGGGQKQFF. CDR3 DNA: TGCGCCAGCAGGTTGGGGGGGGGACAGAAGCAGTTCTTC.